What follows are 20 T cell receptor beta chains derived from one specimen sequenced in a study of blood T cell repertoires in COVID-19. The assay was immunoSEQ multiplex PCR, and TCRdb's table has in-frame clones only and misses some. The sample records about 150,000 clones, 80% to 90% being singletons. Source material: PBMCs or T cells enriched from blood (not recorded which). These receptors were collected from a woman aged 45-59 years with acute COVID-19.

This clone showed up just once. CDR3 bases: TGTGCCAGCAGCCAAGACCTAGCGGGAGGCTACGAGCAGTACTTC. Its protein is CASSQDLAGGYEQYF. V and J are TRBV4-2 and TRBJ2-7; 11 bases are a match to TRBD2. After removal of 0 bases from V and 3 bases from J, the junction contained 1 base not matched to a gene. The germline CDR1 and CDR2 sequences are LGHNA and YNFKEQ. The CDR3 spans 15 residues.

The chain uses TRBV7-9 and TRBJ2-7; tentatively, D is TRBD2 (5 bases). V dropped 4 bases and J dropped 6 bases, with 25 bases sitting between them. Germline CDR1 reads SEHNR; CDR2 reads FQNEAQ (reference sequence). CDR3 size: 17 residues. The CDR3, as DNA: TGTGCCAGCAGCTACTGTGAGGGCGCGGCCCGCTTTTGCGAGCAGTACTTC. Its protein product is CASSYCEGAARFCEQYF. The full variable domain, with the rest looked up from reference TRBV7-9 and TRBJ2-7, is DTGVSQNPRHKITKRGQNVTFRCDPISEHNRLYWYRQTLGQGPEFLTYFQNEAQLEKSRLLSDRFSAERPKGSFSTLEIQRTEQGDSAMYLCASSYCEGAARFCEQYFGPGTRLTVT.

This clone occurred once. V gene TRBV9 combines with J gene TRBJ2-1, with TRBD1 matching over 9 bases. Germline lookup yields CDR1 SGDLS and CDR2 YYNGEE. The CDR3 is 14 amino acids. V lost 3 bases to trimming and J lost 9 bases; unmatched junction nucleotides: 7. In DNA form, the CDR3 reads TGTGCCAGCAGCGAGGGACAGGGTCGTGGTGAGCAGTTCTTC. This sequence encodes CASSEGQGRGEQFF.

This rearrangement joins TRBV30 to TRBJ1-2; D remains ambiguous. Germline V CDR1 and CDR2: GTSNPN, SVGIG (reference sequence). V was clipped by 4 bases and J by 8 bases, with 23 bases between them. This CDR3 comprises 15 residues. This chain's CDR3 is CAWTTPADDLRGYTF. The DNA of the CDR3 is TGTGCCTGGACCACACCTGCTGACGACTTGAGGGGCTACACCTTC.

As DNA, the CDR3 is TGTGCCAGCAGCCCGGGACAGCATGACTACAATGAGCAGTTCTTC. The encoded protein is CASSPGQHDYNEQFF. This chain connects TRBV6-5 to TRBJ2-1; TRBD1 matches 7 bases. Germline lookup yields CDR1 MNHEY and CDR2 SVGAGI. V was clipped by 6 bases and J by 3 bases; unmatched bases: 8. The CDR3 runs to 15 residues.

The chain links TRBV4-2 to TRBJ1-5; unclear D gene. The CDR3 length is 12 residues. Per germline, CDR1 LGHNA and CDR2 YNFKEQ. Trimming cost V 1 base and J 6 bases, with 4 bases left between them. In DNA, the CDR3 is TGTGCCAGCAGCCAAGGAGGTCAGCCCCAGCATTTT. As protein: CASSQGGQPQHF.

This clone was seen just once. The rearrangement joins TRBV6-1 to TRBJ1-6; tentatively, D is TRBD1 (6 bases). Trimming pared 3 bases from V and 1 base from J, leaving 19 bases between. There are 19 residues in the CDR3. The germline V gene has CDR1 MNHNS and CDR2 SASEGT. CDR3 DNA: TGTGCCAGCAGTGACGGGGGCTCGTTGGGAGGGTCCTATAATTCACCCCTCCACTTT. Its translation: CASSDGGSLGGSYNSPLHF.

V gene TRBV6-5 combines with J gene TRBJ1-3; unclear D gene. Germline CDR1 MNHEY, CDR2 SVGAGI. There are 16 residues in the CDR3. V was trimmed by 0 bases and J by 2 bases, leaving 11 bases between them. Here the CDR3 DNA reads TGTGCCAGCAGTTACTCGTTTCGGGGAACTGGAAACACCATATATTTT. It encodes CASSYSFRGTGNTIYF.

The chain's CDR3 is CASSPRNSGITEQYF. The CDR3 nucleotides are TGTGCCAGCTCACCCCGTAACAGCGGGATCACCGAGCAGTACTTC. The rearrangement links TRBV18 to TRBJ2-7; 7 positions agree with TRBD2. The V gene end was trimmed by 3 bases and the J gene end by 6 bases; junction bases not matched to a gene: 11. The CDR3 consists of 15 residues. Looked up from germline, CDR1 is KGHSH and CDR2 is LQKENI.

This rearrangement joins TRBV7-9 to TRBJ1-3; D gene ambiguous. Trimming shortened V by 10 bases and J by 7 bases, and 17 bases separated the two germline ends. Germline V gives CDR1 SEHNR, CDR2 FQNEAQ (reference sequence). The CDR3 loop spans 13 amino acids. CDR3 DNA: TGTGCCACCTCATTAACCAGTTCTAACACCATATATTTT. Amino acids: CATSLTSSNTIYF.

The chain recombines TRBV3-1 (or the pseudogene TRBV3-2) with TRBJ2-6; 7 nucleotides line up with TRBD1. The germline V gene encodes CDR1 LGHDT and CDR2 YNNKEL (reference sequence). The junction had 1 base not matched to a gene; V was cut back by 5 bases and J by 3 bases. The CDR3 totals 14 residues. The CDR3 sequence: CASSDRDGANVLTF. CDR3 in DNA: TGTGCCAGCAGCGACAGGGATGGGGCCAACGTCCTGACTTTC.

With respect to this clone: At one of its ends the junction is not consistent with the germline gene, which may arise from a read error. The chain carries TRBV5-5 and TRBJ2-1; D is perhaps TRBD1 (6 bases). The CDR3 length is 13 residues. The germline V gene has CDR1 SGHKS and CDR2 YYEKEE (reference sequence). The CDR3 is CASSLGGHNQQFF. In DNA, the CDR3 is TGTGCCAGCAGCTTGGGGGGACACAATCAGCAGTTCTTC.

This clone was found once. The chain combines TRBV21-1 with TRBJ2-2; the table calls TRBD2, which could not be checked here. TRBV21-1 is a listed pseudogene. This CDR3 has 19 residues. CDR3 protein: CASSKKAVSRDWSTGELFF. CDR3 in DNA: TGTGCCAGCAGCAAAAAGGCGGTGAGCCGGGACTGGAGCACCGGGGAGCTGTTTTTT.

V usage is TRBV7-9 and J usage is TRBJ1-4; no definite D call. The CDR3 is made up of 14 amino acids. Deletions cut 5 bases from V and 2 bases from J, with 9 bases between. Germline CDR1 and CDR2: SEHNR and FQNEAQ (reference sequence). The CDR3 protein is CASSPRRTNEKLFF. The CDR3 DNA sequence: TGTGCCAGCAGCCCCCGGCGGACTAATGAAAAACTGTTTTTT.

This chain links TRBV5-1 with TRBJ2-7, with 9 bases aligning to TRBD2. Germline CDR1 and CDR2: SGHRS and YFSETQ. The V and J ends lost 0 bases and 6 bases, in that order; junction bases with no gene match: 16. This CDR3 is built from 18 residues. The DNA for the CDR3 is TGCGCCAGCAGCTTGGGAGGGACTAGCTCCACGACGAAATCCGAGCAGTACTTC. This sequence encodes CASSLGGTSSTTKSEQYF.

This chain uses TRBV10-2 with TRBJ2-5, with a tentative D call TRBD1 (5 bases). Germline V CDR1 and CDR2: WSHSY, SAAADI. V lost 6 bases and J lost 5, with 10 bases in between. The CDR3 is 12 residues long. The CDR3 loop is CASSQGTETQYF. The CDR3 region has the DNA TGCGCCAGCAGCCAGGGCACGGAGACCCAGTACTTC.

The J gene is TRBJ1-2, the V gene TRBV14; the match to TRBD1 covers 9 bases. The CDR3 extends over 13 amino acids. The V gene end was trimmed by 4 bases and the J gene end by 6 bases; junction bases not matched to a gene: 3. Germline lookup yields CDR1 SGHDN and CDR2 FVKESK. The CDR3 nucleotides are TGTGCCAGCAGCCGCAGGACAGGGGATGGCTACACCTTC. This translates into CASSRRTGDGYTF.

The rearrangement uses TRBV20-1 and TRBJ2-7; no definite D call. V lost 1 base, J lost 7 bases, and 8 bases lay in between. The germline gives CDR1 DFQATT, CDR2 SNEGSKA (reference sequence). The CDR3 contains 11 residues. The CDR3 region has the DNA TGCAGTGCTAGAGTGACGCGGGAGCAGTACTTC. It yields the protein CSARVTREQYF.

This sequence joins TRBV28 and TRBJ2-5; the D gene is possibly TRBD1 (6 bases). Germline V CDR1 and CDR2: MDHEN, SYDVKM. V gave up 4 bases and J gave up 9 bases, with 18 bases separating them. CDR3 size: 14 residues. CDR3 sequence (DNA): TGTGCCAGCAGTTCCGCACACAGGGAGTCTTCCCAGTACTTC. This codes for CASSSAHRESSQYF.

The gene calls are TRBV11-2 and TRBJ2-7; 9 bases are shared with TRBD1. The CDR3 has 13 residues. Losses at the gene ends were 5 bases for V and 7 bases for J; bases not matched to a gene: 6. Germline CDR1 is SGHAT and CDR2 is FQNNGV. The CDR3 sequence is CASSPDRGREQYF. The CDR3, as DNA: TGTGCCAGCAGCCCGGACAGGGGAAGAGAGCAGTACTTC.